This paragraph covers one T cell receptor beta chain sequence. The source of the sample is a study of T cell changes during pregnancy in multiple sclerosis. Trimming at V came to 4 bases and at J to 5 bases, leaving 10 bases not matched to a gene. The CDR3 spans 17 residues. Germline V CDR1 and CDR2: SGHVS, FQNEAQ. The table came from immunoSEQ multiplex PCR; TCRdb's copy has only in-frame clones and leaves some out. Of under 95,000 clones in the sample, approximately 95% were seen once. The chain employs TRBV7-8 and TRBJ2-4; 11 positions agree with TRBD2. The TCR comes from a female donor in good health, enrolled as a control in a pregnancy study. This specimen consisted of peripheral blood, obtained in the second trimester of pregnancy. CDR3 residues: CASSSTGKLAGENIQYF. CDR3 DNA sequence: TGTGCCAGCAGCTCGACAGGGAAACTAGCGGGGGAAAACATTCAGTACTTC.